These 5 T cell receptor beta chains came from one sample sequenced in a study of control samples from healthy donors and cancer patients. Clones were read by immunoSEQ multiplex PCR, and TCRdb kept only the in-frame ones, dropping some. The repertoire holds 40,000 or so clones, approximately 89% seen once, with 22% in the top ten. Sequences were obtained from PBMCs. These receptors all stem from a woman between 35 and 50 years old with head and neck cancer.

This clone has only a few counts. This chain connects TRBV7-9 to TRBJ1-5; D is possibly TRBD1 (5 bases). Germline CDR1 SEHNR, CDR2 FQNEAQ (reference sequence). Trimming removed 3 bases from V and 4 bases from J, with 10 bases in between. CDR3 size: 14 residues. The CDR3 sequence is CASSFGTGNQPQHF. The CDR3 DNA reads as TGTGCCAGCAGCTTCGGGACGGGGAATCAGCCCCAGCATTTT.

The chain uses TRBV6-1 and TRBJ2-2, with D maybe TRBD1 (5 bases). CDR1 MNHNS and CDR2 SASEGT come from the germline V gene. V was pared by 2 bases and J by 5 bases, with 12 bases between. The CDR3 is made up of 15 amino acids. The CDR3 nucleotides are TGTGCCAGCAGTGAAAGGCAGGGAAGGACCGGGGAGCTGTTTTTT. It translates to CASSERQGRTGELFF.

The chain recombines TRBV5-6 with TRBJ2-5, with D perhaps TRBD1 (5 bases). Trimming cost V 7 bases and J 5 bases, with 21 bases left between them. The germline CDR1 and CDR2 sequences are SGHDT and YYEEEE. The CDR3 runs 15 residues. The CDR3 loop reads CASATYGVAGETQYF. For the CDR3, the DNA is TGTGCCAGCGCCACTTATGGGGTAGCAGGGGAGACCCAGTACTTC.

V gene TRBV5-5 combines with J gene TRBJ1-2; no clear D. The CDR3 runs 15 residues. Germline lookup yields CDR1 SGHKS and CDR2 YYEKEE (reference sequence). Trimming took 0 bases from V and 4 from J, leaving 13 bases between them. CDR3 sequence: CASSLGPSGVYGYTF. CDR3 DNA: TGTGCCAGCAGCTTGGGGCCCTCCGGCGTCTATGGCTACACCTTC.

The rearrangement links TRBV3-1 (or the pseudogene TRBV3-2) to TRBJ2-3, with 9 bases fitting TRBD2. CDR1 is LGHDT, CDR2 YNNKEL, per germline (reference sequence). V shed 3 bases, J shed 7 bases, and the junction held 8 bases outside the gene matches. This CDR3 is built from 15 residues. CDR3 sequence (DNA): TGTGCCAGCAGCCATTGGGCTAGCGGGGCAAATACGCAGTATTTT. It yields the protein CASSHWASGANTQYF.